These T cell receptor beta chains were read from a single sample in a study of T cells in Graves' hyperthyroidism and ophthalmopathy. TCRdb called the multiplex PCR reads again in MiXCR, with one record for every CDR3 protein. The sample lists under 400,000 distinct CDR3 sequences, roughly 20% occurring once. Sequencing was done on a sample of blood. The origin of the receptors is a woman in her 40s with Graves' ophthalmopathy. Both conserved end residues are part of each CDR3.

v_call	cdr3_length	j_call	cdr3_aa
TRBV6-1	13	TRBJ1-2	CASRAGQGVGYTF
TRBV2	14	TRBJ1-3	CASSGEALGNTIYF
TRBV29-1	15	TRBJ2-2	CSVELGQTYTGELFF
TRBV5-1	15	TRBJ2-7	CASRWGLAGDYEQYF
TRBV10-2	12	TRBJ1-6	CASSAGSSPLHF
TRBV18	14	TRBJ2-7	CASSPSGLAGEQYF
TRBV6-2/TRBV6-3	17	TRBJ1-2	CASSLESPGMGNYGYTF
TRBV9	13	TRBJ1-1	CASSVVGDTEAFF
TRBV6-5	15	TRBJ2-5	CASSYSTRPQETQYF
TRBV12-3/TRBV12-4	13	TRBJ2-7	CASSLKAYYEQYF
TRBV29-1	13	TRBJ2-7	CSVVGQGSYEQYF
TRBV6-2/TRBV6-3	13	TRBJ2-4	CACSRQGRDIQYF
TRBV27	15	TRBJ2-7	CASSSRTGGMDEQYF
TRBV11-3	15	TRBJ2-7	CASSTFRDNRYEQYF
TRBV7-2	12	TRBJ2-7	CASSSTAYEQYF
TRBV3-1	16	TRBJ2-5	CASSQGTGGRQETQYF
TRBV29-1	12	TRBJ2-4	CSVEEAKNIQYF
TRBV10-3	14	TRBJ2-7	CATHGSGGYYEQYF
TRBV6-2/TRBV6-3	15	TRBJ1-5	CASSWTPITNQPQHF
TRBV7-8	13	TRBJ1-2	CASSNTRDYGYTF
TRBV28	15	TRBJ1-2	CASSIIPGQVYGYTF
TRBV6-5	15	TRBJ1-1	CASSYSIGGNTEAFF
TRBV19	14	TRBJ2-4	CASSLYPAKNIQYF
TRBV6-1	16	TRBJ2-5	CASSFRLAGAQETQYF
TRBV6-2/TRBV6-3	12	TRBJ2-5	CASTDGGETQYF
TRBV5-1	14	TRBJ1-1	CASTPRGIDTEAFF
TRBV29-1	12	TRBJ2-5	CSVEVSAETQYF
TRBV20-1	14	TRBJ2-7	CSASDSGLDYEQYF
TRBV27	17	TRBJ2-7	CASRRDRGAGDSDEQYF
TRBV6-2/TRBV6-3	13	TRBJ1-5	CASNEQSNQPQHF
TRBV6-2/TRBV6-3	15	TRBJ2-6	CASSYLPRGRSVLTF
TRBV29-1	13	TRBJ2-7	CSVDISGTYEQYF
TRBV19	13	TRBJ1-2	CASIMGGANSATF
TRBV7-2	16	TRBJ2-5	CASSLAVGGGQETQYF
TRBV6-5	11	TRBJ1-2	CASTQGGGYTF
TRBV6-1	14	TRBJ1-1	CASRWGGGWTEAFF
TRBV5-1	14	TRBJ1-2	CASSPGEFNYGYTF
TRBV28	14	TRBJ1-5	CASSGTVENQPQHF
TRBV7-2	14	TRBJ2-5	CASSLDTFGETQYF
TRBV10-3	15	TRBJ2-2	CAISETSANTGELFF
TRBV20-1	15	TRBJ2-7	CSARDRTGGTYEQYF
TRBV30	12	TRBJ2-2	CAWSVGIGELFF
TRBV6-5	13	TRBJ1-1	CATSGAVYAEAFF
TRBV24-1	13	TRBJ2-7	CATSDTGGWEQYF
TRBV10-1	15	TRBJ2-7	CASRQDRGDSYEQYF
TRBV10-1	13	TRBJ2-1	CASSDLLAGGQFF
TRBV27	14	TRBJ2-5	CASSPGLAGPTQYF
TRBV6-4	17	TRBJ2-7	CASSDLPGTSGRNEQYF
TRBV24-1	16	TRBJ2-2	CATSDLGHMNTGELFF
TRBV6-1	16	TRBJ1-5	CASRPRTAYSNQPQHF
TRBV14	11	TRBJ1-1	CASSQDIIAFF
TRBV12-3/TRBV12-4	16	TRBJ2-7	CASSPRTSGGDYEQYF
TRBV5-1	15	TRBJ1-1	CASSLETGFFTEAFF
TRBV29-1	13	TRBJ2-5	CSVARGVQETQYF
TRBV10-2	16	TRBJ1-1	CASSDEERGLGTEAFF
TRBV2	14	TRBJ1-5	CASSDTGQGQPQHF
TRBV3-1	13	TRBJ1-1	CASSQYKGSEAFF